The 7 T cell receptor beta chains below all came from one sample that was sequenced in a study of blood T cell repertoires in COVID-19. TCRdb's table, derived via immunoSEQ multiplex PCR, lists solely in-frame clones and lacks some. This table has 360,000 or so clones, under 85% appearing once. Material: PBMCs or T cells enriched from blood (not recorded which). These receptors were obtained from a woman aged 45-59 years who had recovered from COVID-19.

Here the CDR3 reads CASSRTAASWGEAFF. DNA for the CDR3: TGTGCCAGCAGTCGGACAGCCGCCTCGTGGGGTGAAGCTTTCTTT. V and J are TRBV7-9 and TRBJ1-1; a possible D gene is TRBD1 (6 bases). Germline-derived CDR1 and CDR2 are SEHNR and FQNEAQ (reference sequence). Trimming removed 6 bases from V and 7 bases from J, with 21 bases in between. This CDR3 spans 15 amino acids.

This chain joins TRBV6-5 and TRBJ2-7; the D gene is possibly TRBD2 (6 bases). Germline assignment: CDR1 MNHEY and CDR2 SVGAGI. V lost 6 bases to trimming and J lost 1 base, with 16 bases between them. The CDR3 consists of 15 residues. CDR3 in DNA: TGTGCCAGCAGCTCCGGGGGAGCGGAATCCTACGAGCAGTACTTC. This sequence encodes CASSSGGAESYEQYF.

The chain links TRBV27 to TRBJ1-1, with no clear D. V lost 4 bases and J 6 bases, leaving 12 bases between the germline ends. The CDR3 contains 13 residues. The germline gives CDR1 MNHEY, CDR2 SMNVEV (reference sequence). CDR3 residues: CASSSRPEAEAFF. In DNA form, the CDR3 reads TGTGCCAGCAGTTCTCGCCCCGAGGCTGAAGCTTTCTTT.

Written as DNA, the CDR3 is TGTGCCAGCAGCTCCCCCCCAGGAAGGGGGCCCTTTAATTCACCCCTCCACTTT. Encoded protein: CASSSPPGRGPFNSPLHF. This chain joins TRBV5-5 and TRBJ1-6; 7 bases map to TRBD1. Germline assignment: CDR1 SGHKS and CDR2 YYEKEE (reference sequence). V gave up 3 bases and J gave up 6 bases; unmatched junction bases: 15. The CDR3 contains 18 residues. Full variable domain (remainder filled in from reference TRBV5-5 and TRBJ1-6): DAGVTQSPTHLIKTRGQQVTLRCSPISGHKSVSWYQQVLGQGPQFIFQYYEKEERGRGNFPDRFSARQFPNYSSELNVNALLLGDSALYLCASSSPPGRGPFNSPLHFGNGTRLTVT.

DNA of the CDR3: TGTGCCAGTAAAGCTAGCGGGACATACGAGCAGTACTTC. Residues: CASKASGTYEQYF. The chain employs TRBV19 and TRBJ2-7; 9 nucleotides line up with TRBD2. V lost 7 bases, J lost 4 bases, and 5 bases stayed unmatched. The CDR3 spans 13 residues. Germline values: CDR1 LNHDA, CDR2 SQIVND (reference sequence). Complete variable domain (other parts from reference TRBV19 and TRBJ2-7): DGGITQSPKYLFRKEGQNVTLSCEQNLNHDAMYWYRQDPGQGLRLIYYSQIVNDFQKGDIAEGYSVSREKKESFPLTVTSAQKNPTAFYLCASKASGTYEQYFGPGTRLTVT.

This sequence joins TRBV7-6 and TRBJ2-2; D gene uncertain. CDR1 SGHVS and CDR2 FNYEAQ come from the germline V gene. This CDR3 spans 15 amino acids. V dropped 3 bases and J dropped 5 bases, with 13 bases sitting between them. DNA of the CDR3: TGTGCCAGCAGCTTTGGCCTAATGGAGACCGGGGAGCTGTTTTTT. Protein product: CASSFGLMETGELFF.

The chain combines TRBV6-1 with TRBJ2-7; 7 bases line up with TRBD1. The CDR3 is 14 residues long. Germline V CDR1 and CDR2: MNHNS, SASEGT. V lost 2 bases, J lost 5 bases, and 6 bases stayed unmatched. CDR3 coding DNA: TGTGCCAGCAGTGAACGGGACAGAAATGACGAGCAGTACTTC. Translated: CASSERDRNDEQYF.